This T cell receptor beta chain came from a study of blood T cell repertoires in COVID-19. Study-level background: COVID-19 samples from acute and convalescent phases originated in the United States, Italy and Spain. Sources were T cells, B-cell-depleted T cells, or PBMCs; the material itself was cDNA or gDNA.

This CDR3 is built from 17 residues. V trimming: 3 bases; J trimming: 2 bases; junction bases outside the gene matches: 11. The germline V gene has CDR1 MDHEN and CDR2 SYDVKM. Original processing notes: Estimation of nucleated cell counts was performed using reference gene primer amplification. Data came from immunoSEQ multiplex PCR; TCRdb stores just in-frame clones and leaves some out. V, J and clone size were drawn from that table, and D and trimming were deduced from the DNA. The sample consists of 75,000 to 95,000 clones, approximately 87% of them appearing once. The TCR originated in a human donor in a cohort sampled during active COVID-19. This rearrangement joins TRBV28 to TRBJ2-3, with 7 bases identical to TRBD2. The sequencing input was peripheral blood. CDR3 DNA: TGTGCCAGCAGTTTGGGCAGCGGGGACTACCTCACAGATACGCAGTATTTT. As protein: CASSLGSGDYLTDTQYF.